Given below is one T cell receptor beta chain in context. Which antigen it targets is not known. Base quality data are lacking; no much larger clone is found one base away. The library relied on 5' RACE. The instrument given in TCRdb is Illumina HiSeq 2500. A second PCR of about 7 to 12 cycles was performed with a sample-barcoded 5' primer and a J-beta primer mix. A unique molecular identifier was introduced onto each TCR beta cDNA molecule by a template-switch 5' adaptor carrying 12 random nucleotides. Each sample yielded at least 3 million CDR3-containing paired-end reads. First-strand cDNA was synthesized from all RNA with the Mint cDNA synthesis kit, primed by a TRBC-specific oligonucleotide. All cDNA was treated with uracil-DNA glycosylase and then went through a first 18-cycle PCR with the universal primers M1SS and BC2_uni_R. Per the authors' processing: Each sample was normalized by randomly selecting 1 million high-quality reads, each carrying a distinct molecular identifier. Instead of being binned into consensus sequences, reads with shared molecular identifiers were discarded. CDR3 identification, clonotype clustering and error correction used MiTCR with a Q25 quality threshold and the strictest error-elimination algorithm. A nonparametric unseen species model with Euler transformation was used to estimate a lower bound on total TCR beta diversity. TCRdb took the public reads, trimmed them with fastp at Q25, ran MiXCR for clone calling and kept in-frame beta chains. Entries that share a CDR3 protein sequence are merged under the most common genes and DNA. The V and J calls, along with clone size, are taken from TCRdb and not from the paper's own processing. The sample table contains hundreds of thousands of distinct CDR3 sequences; only one count was recorded for around 48% of them. The ten largest account for roughly 24% of the sample.

The germline V gene supplies CDR1 SNHLY and CDR2 FYNNEI. Trimming takes 6 bases off V and 7 bases off J; junction bases not matched to a gene: 5. The CDR3 spans 14 residues, from the cysteine through the phenylalanine. The CDR3 DNA has 42 bases and is translated from base 1. This record comes from a study of blood T cells in healthy people across ages (dated by TCRdb to the mid-2010s). Regarding the complete study: In model experiments, template switching captured roughly one uniquely barcoded TCR beta cDNA molecule for every two T cells. Using deep sequencing normalized with unique cDNA molecular identifiers, the study measured how TCR beta repertoire diversity changes with age. Donors were grouped into four age groups: young (average about 15 years), middle-aged (39), aged (about 59) and long-lived (roughly 80). To avoid experimental bias, donors of different ages were distributed randomly across sequencing lanes. Using the same blood draw, the study looked at two additional independent replicas of 1 million unique cDNA reads for two donors, one aged 18 to 29 and the other aged 80 or older. Study-wide conclusions, independent of this receptor: Estimates of total diversity from one million sequenced T cells were regarded as lower bounds and underestimates. A strong correlation was found between observed TCR beta diversity and the percentage of naive T cells measured by flow cytometry. Donor CMV infection status was unknown, potentially confounding age-related changes in expanded clonotypes. Since profiling was done on bulk unsorted PBMCs, naive and antigen-experienced compartments could not be conclusively compared. Compared with the aged group, the long-lived group had more naive CD4+ T cells, fewer expanded clones and increased TCR diversity, a pattern suggesting age selection. As age increased, observed TCR beta diversity per million T cells dropped in a roughly linear way, and a significant reduction was already evident by age roughly 40.

Systemically healthy Caucasian individuals from Russia, approximately 39 in total and aged roughly 6 to 100 years, were included as donors. Roughly 10 milliliters of peripheral blood were collected from each donor into EDTA-treated Vacutainer tubes. PBMCs were isolated by Ficoll-Paque density-gradient centrifugation, with at least 6 million obtained per sample. Total RNA, at least 6 micrograms per sample, was extracted from PBMCs with Trizol reagent. The percentages of naive CD45RAhigh/CD27high T cells were determined by flow cytometry on a PBMC aliquot from every donor. The TCR originated in a man of 80 years or more in good health. The sequence links TRBV2 to TRBJ1-6, with 8 bases matching TRBD1. Sequences were obtained from blood. The nucleotide sequence reads as follows: TGTGCCAGCAGGAGGGACAGGCAGAATTCACCCCTCCACTTT. Its protein reads: CASRRDRQNSPLHF. Reference TRBV2 and TRBJ1-6 genes cover what lies past the CDR3, so the full variable domain is EPEVTQTPSHQVTQMGQEVILRCVPISNHLYFYWYRQILGQKVEFLVSFYNNEISEKSEIFDDQFSVERPDGSNFTLKIRSTKLEDSAMYFCASRRDRQNSPLHFGNGTRLTVT.